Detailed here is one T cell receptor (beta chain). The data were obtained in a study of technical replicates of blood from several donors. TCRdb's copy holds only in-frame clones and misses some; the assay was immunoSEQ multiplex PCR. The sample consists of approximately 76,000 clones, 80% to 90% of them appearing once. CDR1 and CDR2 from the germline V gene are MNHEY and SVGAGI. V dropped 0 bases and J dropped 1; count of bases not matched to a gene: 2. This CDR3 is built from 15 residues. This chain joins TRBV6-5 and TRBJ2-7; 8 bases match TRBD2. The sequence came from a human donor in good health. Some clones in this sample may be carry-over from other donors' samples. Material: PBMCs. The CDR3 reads CASSYSVAGSYEQYF. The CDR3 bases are TGTGCCAGCAGTTACTCGGTAGCGGGGTCCTACGAGCAGTACTTC.